These 28 T cell receptor beta chains were sequenced from one sample in a study of early T cells in non-severe SARS-CoV-2 infection. MiXCR, applied by TCRdb to the 5' RACE reads, yields one record per CDR3 protein. Of 55,000 to 70,000 distinct CDR3 sequences in the sample, around 4.2% were seen once. Sequenced here: whole blood, sampled at baseline. The receptors originated from an adult who was a healthcare worker with PCR-confirmed SARS-CoV-2 infection or an uninfected control (not recorded which). The donor label of this sample is uncertain.

This clonotype was picked up many times. The rearrangement uses TRBV14 and TRBJ2-7; no firm D call. Looked up from germline, CDR1 is SGHDN and CDR2 is FVKESK. This CDR3 is built from 13 residues. V was shortened by 4 bases and J by 3 bases, with 10 bases between the two germline ends. DNA of the CDR3: TGTGCCAGCAGCCTGAAAAATAGCTACGAGCAGTACTTC. Translated: CASSLKNSYEQYF.

In this sample, this clonotype turned up many times. The chain links TRBV29-1 to TRBJ2-3; D could derive from TRBD1 or TRBD2 (6 bases each). This CDR3 spans 14 amino acids. Germline V CDR1 and CDR2: SQVTM, ANQGSEA. V lost 7 bases to trimming and J lost 3 bases, with 17 bases between them. The chain's CDR3 is CSARRGIGTDTQYF. The DNA for the CDR3 is TGCAGCGCCAGGAGGGGGATCGGGACAGATACGCAGTATTTT.

J is TRBJ2-7 and V is TRBV29-1; D is ambiguous. V was cut by 4 bases and J by 7 bases, with 8 bases left in between. The germline V gene encodes CDR1 SQVTM and CDR2 ANQGSEA. This CDR3 region has 10 residues. The CDR3 region is CSVVPGEQYF. The DNA for the CDR3 is TGCAGCGTTGTACCCGGAGAGCAGTACTTC.

This clonotype was seen only a few times. This sequence joins TRBV11-3 and TRBJ1-2, with D perhaps matching TRBD1 (6 bases). Per the germline V gene, CDR1 is SGHNT and CDR2 is YENEEA. Between the trimmed V and J ends, which lost 5 bases and 4 bases, there was a span of 14 bases. The CDR3 totals 14 residues. CDR3: CASSPRGNSYGYTF. CDR3 in DNA: TGTGCCAGCAGCCCCAGGGGTAATAGCTATGGCTACACCTTC.

This clonotype was counted at least ten times. This chain links TRBV10-1 with TRBJ2-7, with D unclear. The CDR3 is 14 residues long. The V end was cut by 0 bases, the J end by 1 base, with 7 bases between. CDR1 and CDR2 (germline): WNHNN, SYGVQD (reference sequence). The CDR3 protein is CASSESKTSYEQYF. DNA for the CDR3: TGCGCCAGCAGTGAGTCGAAGACATCCTACGAGCAGTACTTC.

This clonotype was recorded a few times. This chain connects TRBV28 to TRBJ1-1; no reliable D call. The CDR3 contains 13 residues. V shed 4 bases and J shed 6 bases, with 12 bases lying between them. Germline lookup yields CDR1 MDHEN and CDR2 SYDVKM. The CDR3 here is CASSSSIGPEAFF. The CDR3 nucleotides are TGTGCCAGCAGTTCCTCAATCGGCCCTGAAGCTTTCTTT.

In this sample, this clonotype turned up many times. The chain joins TRBV4-3 to TRBJ1-1; TRBD1 might be the D (5 bases). The CDR3 totals 16 residues. The V gene lost 0 bases and the J gene lost 5 bases, with 16 bases spanning the gap. Germline assignment: CDR1 LGHNA and CDR2 YSLEER. CDR3 coding DNA: TGCGCCAGCAGCCAAGATTTGGGGGAAGTGGGAACTGAAGCTTTCTTT. Its protein is CASSQDLGEVGTEAFF.

As for this clonotype: With a much larger clone just one base away, this may be a read error. The chain joins TRBV15 to TRBJ1-3; D is undetermined. In germline, CDR1 is LNHNV, CDR2 YYDKDF (reference sequence). The CDR3 runs 16 residues. The CDR3 here is CVTSRAPLATGNTIYF. In nucleotides, the CDR3 is TGTGTCACCAGCAGAGCCCCGCTTGCCACTGGAAACACCATATATTTT.

This clonotype was observed many times. Written as DNA, the CDR3 is TGTGCCAGCAGCTTAGCGGGCCGGACCTACGAGCAGTACTTC. This gives the protein CASSLAGRTYEQYF. V usage is TRBV7-8 and J usage is TRBJ2-7, with D uncertain. The CDR3 is made up of 14 amino acids. Deletions cut 0 bases from V and 2 bases from J, with 8 bases between. Germline-derived CDR1 and CDR2 are SGHVS and FQNEAQ.

Many counts were recorded for this clonotype. This chain links TRBV4-3 with TRBJ2-2; 8 positions match TRBD1. The CDR3 runs to 18 residues. Germline V lookup: CDR1 LGHNA, CDR2 YSLEER. With V trimmed by 4 bases and J by 1 base, 11 bases remained unmatched. The CDR3 sequence: CASSRVPAGTGNTGELFF. The CDR3 DNA follows: TGCGCCAGCAGCCGGGTACCCGCCGGGACAGGGAACACCGGGGAGCTGTTTTTT.

This clonotype was observed at least ten times. The chain carries TRBV11-3 and TRBJ1-1; TRBD1 agrees at 7 bases. CDR1 is SGHNT and CDR2 is YENEEA in the germline V gene. This CDR3 has 13 amino acids. After removal of 4 bases from V and 5 bases from J, the junction contained 4 bases not matched to a gene. The CDR3 spells CASSSSGGTEAFF. The CDR3 bases are TGTGCCAGCAGCTCATCAGGGGGGACTGAAGCTTTCTTT.

The chain is built from TRBV6-6 and TRBJ1-6; no definite D call. In germline, CDR1 is MNHNY, CDR2 SVGAGI (reference sequence). Trimming cost V 5 bases and J 0 bases, with 8 bases left between them. The CDR3 extends over 15 amino acids. The CDR3 is CASSRWSSYNSPLHF. The DNA for the CDR3 is TGTGCCAGCAGTCGATGGAGCTCCTATAATTCACCCCTCCACTTT.

A word on this clonotype: This clone may be a read error of a much larger clone one base away. V and J are TRBV7-2 and TRBJ2-7; TRBD1 matches 9 bases. From germline, CDR1 is SGHTA and CDR2 FQGNSA. The CDR3 covers 15 residues. CDR3 DNA sequence: TGTGTCAGCAGCTTAGCACAGGGGGCAAGATACGAGCAGTACTTC. Translating gives CVSSLAQGARYEQYF.

The table lists this clonotype with a few counts. J is TRBJ2-4 and V is TRBV5-1; perhaps D is TRBD1 or TRBD2 (5 bases each). Trimming left V 1 base short and J 0 bases short, with 11 bases between. This CDR3 has 16 amino acids. Germline CDR1 is SGHRS and CDR2 is YFSETQ. The CDR3, as DNA: TGCGCCAGCAGCTTGCCCGGGGCTTTAGCCAAAAACATTCAGTACTTC. Protein sequence: CASSLPGALAKNIQYF. Full variable domain (remainder filled in from reference TRBV5-1 and TRBJ2-4): KAGVTQTPRYLIKTRGQQVTLSCSPISGHRSVSWYQQTPGQGLQFLFEYFSETQRNKGNFPGRFSGRQFSNSRSEMNVSTLELGDSALYLCASSLPGALAKNIQYFGAGTRLSVL.

This clonotype has just a few counts. CDR3 in DNA: TGTGCCAGCTCTCGAAAAGTCCAGTCTGGGGCCAACGTCCTGACTTTC. Protein: CASSRKVQSGANVLTF. The chain couples TRBV18 to TRBJ2-6; D is undetermined. There are 16 residues in the CDR3. V was pared by 6 bases and J by 1 base, with 13 bases between. CDR1 KGHSH and CDR2 LQKENI come from the germline V gene.

Many counts were recorded for this clonotype. The CDR3 bases are TGTGCCAGCAGTGGACTTGGAAACACTGAAGCTTTCTTT. This sequence encodes CASSGLGNTEAFF. The chain couples TRBV25-1 to TRBJ1-1; D uncertain. The CDR3 has 13 residues. Per the germline V gene, CDR1 is MGHDK and CDR2 is SYGVNS. V was trimmed by 4 bases and J by 2 bases, leaving 8 bases between them.

This clonotype has ten or more counts. The rearrangement joins TRBV18 to TRBJ1-2, with 8 bases fitting TRBD1. The CDR3 runs 15 residues. Germline trimming cut 6 bases from V and 7 bases from J; bases unmatched to any gene: 13. Germline values: CDR1 KGHSH, CDR2 LQKENI. CDR3 sequence (DNA): TGTGCCAGCTCTCCTCGGACAGGGACCCCCTCTGGCTACACCTTC. This gives the protein CASSPRTGTPSGYTF.

Many counts were recorded for this clonotype. The CDR3 loop reads CASSDRVSGNTIYF. Here the CDR3 DNA reads TGTGCCAGCAGTGACAGGGTATCTGGAAACACCATATATTTT. The chain carries TRBV28 and TRBJ1-3; 7 positions match TRBD1. Germline values: CDR1 MDHEN, CDR2 SYDVKM. J gave up 1 base and V 5 bases, and 2 bases lay outside the gene matches. This CDR3 contains 14 residues.

This clonotype was seen ten or more times. The chain combines TRBV7-6 with TRBJ2-1; no firm D call. The CDR3 has 16 amino acids. Germline CDR1 SGHVS, CDR2 FNYEAQ. With 1 base removed from V and 0 bases from J, the gap between germline ends came to 10 bases. CDR3 bases: TGTGCCAGCAGCTTAGGGCAGGCCCTCTCCTACAATGAGCAGTTCTTC. It translates to CASSLGQALSYNEQFF. Supplemented by reference TRBV7-6 and TRBJ2-1, the full variable domain reads GAGVSQSPRYKVTKRGQDVALRCDPISGHVSLYWYRQALGQGPEFLTYFNYEAQQDKSGLPNDRFSAERPEGSISTLTIQRTEQRDSAMYRCASSLGQALSYNEQFFGPGTRLTVL.

This clonotype was detected ten times or more. The chain uses TRBV20-1 and TRBJ2-1; 11 bases map to TRBD2. The V gene end was trimmed by 6 bases and the J gene end by 3 bases; junction bases not matched to a gene: 7. The CDR3 totals 15 residues. The germline CDR1 and CDR2 sequences are DFQATT and SNEGSKA (reference sequence). Written as DNA, the CDR3 is TGCAGTGCCCGACTAGCGGGGAACGGCTACAATGAGCAGTTCTTC. This encodes CSARLAGNGYNEQFF.

This clonotype came up many times. The rearrangement joins TRBV20-1 to TRBJ1-1; 9 positions agree with TRBD1. Germline V gene sequence: CDR1 DFQATT, CDR2 SNEGSKA (reference sequence). CDR3 size: 13 residues. Trimming cost V 6 bases and J 1 base; bases outside gene matches: 3. The chain's CDR3 is CSAPTGGNTEAFF. In nucleotides, the CDR3 is TGCAGTGCACCGACAGGGGGGAACACTGAAGCTTTCTTT.

V usage is TRBV27 and J usage is TRBJ2-2; 7 nucleotides match TRBD2. This CDR3 spans 14 amino acids. Per the germline V gene, CDR1 is MNHEY and CDR2 is SMNVEV (reference sequence). With 4 bases clipped from V and 8 bases from J, the junction kept 7 bases outside the gene matches. The CDR3 coding sequence is TGTGCCAGCAGTTCAGTGACTAGCATGGGGGAGCTGTTTTTT. Amino acid sequence: CASSSVTSMGELFF.

There are many counts of this clonotype. For the CDR3, the DNA is TGTGCCAGCAGCTCCTCCGGGACAGGGTATAGCAATCAGCCCCAGCATTTT. It is translated as CASSSSGTGYSNQPQHF. The chain has TRBV13 and TRBJ1-5, with 9 bases aligning to TRBD1. V lost 4 bases to trimming and J lost 0 bases; unmatched junction nucleotides: 7. CDR3 size: 17 residues. CDR1 and CDR2 (germline): PRHDT, FYEKMQ (reference sequence).

This clonotype was counted at least ten times. The chain employs TRBV20-1 and TRBJ2-1; D is undetermined. The germline V and J ends were trimmed by 7 bases and 2 bases, with 12 bases remaining between them. The germline V gene has CDR1 DFQATT and CDR2 SNEGSKA (reference sequence). The CDR3 sequence is 13 residues long. As DNA, the CDR3 is TGCAGTGTACGCTCCACCCCCTACAATGAGCAGTTCTTC. Its translation is CSVRSTPYNEQFF.

This clonotype was observed many times. The rearrangement uses TRBV5-1 and TRBJ2-7; TRBD1 matches 7 bases. CDR1 is SGHRS and CDR2 is YFSETQ in the germline V gene. The CDR3 runs to 17 residues. Trimming removed 0 bases from V and 0 bases from J; junction bases left unmatched: 9. CDR3 nucleotides: TGCGCCAGCAGCTTGGGGGGACAGAGGTATAGCTCCTACGAGCAGTACTTC. Encoded protein: CASSLGGQRYSSYEQYF.

This clonotype appeared a few times. This sequence joins TRBV3-2 and TRBJ2-5; the D segment call TRBD2 is taken from the table without a DNA check. TRBV3-2 is a known pseudogene. This CDR3 is built from 17 residues. The DNA of the CDR3 is TGTGCCAGCAGCCAAGCGGCTAGCGGGGGCCCGGCGGAGACCCAGTACTTC. Its protein is CASSQAASGGPAETQYF.

This clonotype was observed a few times. This chain links TRBV18 with TRBJ2-7; D assignment may be TRBD1 or TRBD2 (6 bases each). CDR1 and CDR2 from the germline V gene are KGHSH and LQKENI. The germline V and J ends were trimmed by 0 bases and 3 bases, with 12 bases remaining between them. The CDR3 is made up of 15 amino acids. This CDR3 is CASSPPRGQGYEQYF. The CDR3 region has the DNA TGTGCCAGCTCACCACCCCGGGGGCAGGGCTACGAGCAGTACTTC. Variable domain in full (rest from reference TRBV18 and TRBJ2-7): NAGVMQNPRHLVRRRGQEARLRCSPMKGHSHVYWYRQLPEEGLKFMVYLQKENIIDESGMPKERFSAEFPKEGPSILRIQQVVRGDSAAYFCASSPPRGQGYEQYFGPGTRLTVT.

This clonotype was picked up many times. The rearrangement uses TRBV30 and TRBJ1-2; TRBD1 aligns across 7 bases. The CDR3 spans 11 residues. V gave up 4 bases and J gave up 9 bases; unmatched junction bases: 5. In germline, CDR1 is GTSNPN, CDR2 SVGIG (reference sequence). The CDR3 reads CAWTRDSRYTF. The CDR3 DNA reads TGTGCCTGGACCCGGGACAGTCGCTACACCTTC.